This TCR beta chain was observed in a study of post-analysis software for immune sequencing data. Study in general: In terms of disease course, relapsing-remitting, secondary progressive and progressive-relapsing multiple sclerosis were included.

The CDR3 is 13 residues long. Germline lookup yields CDR1 DFQATT and CDR2 SNEGSKA (reference sequence). V lost 6 bases and J 8 bases, leaving 17 bases between the germline ends. Only a few counts were recorded for this clonotype. Its specificity is not known. The TCR beta cDNA libraries contained unique molecular identifiers. Each batch of about 0.9 to 10 million T cells produced roughly 500,000 cDNA molecules. One entry per CDR3 protein, called by TCRdb with MiXCR from the PCR reads. The sample gives hundreds of thousands of distinct CDR3 sequences, roughly three fifths of which show up once; around 11% is in the top ten. General study results and limits: Samples made in the same batch grouped tightly together by F measure. Patients carried roughly five TRBV segments more frequently than controls did, and TRBV5-6, TRBV5-1 and TRBV20-1 were among them. Controls showed significantly higher normalized Chao1 diversity than did multiple sclerosis patients.

The chain employs TRBV20-1 and TRBJ2-1, with D maybe TRBD2 (6 bases). The receptor was isolated from a girl aged 2-10 years with multiple sclerosis. The material sequenced was blood. The chain's CDR3 is CSARTTSVDEQFF. CDR3 nucleotide sequence: TGCAGTGCAAGGACTACCTCGGTGGATGAGCAGTTCTTC.